These 10 T cell receptor beta chains came from one sample sequenced in a study of identical twins. TCRdb used MiXCR to reprocess the 5' RACE reads, holding one entry per CDR3 protein. Among more than 1.5 million distinct CDR3 sequences listed, about 31% were seen once. Sequences were obtained from cord blood. These receptors all stem from a newborn girl in good health.

This clonotype was observed a handful of times. The V and J genes are TRBV2 and TRBJ1-5, with a weak D call TRBD1 (5 bases). The V end was cut by 7 bases, the J end by 0 bases, with 19 bases between. The CDR3 loop spans 17 amino acids. Germline lookup yields CDR1 SNHLY and CDR2 FYNNEI. The DNA for the CDR3 is TGTGCCAGCAAAGGTGGCGACAGTCCCTATAGCAATCAGCCCCAGCATTTT. As protein: CASKGGDSPYSNQPQHF.

This clonotype turned up a few times. The rearrangement links TRBV20-1 to TRBJ2-3; a weak D match, TRBD1 (5 bases). The CDR3 sequence is 16 residues long. Trimming took off 0 bases at V and 2 bases at J, with 15 bases between the two ends. Germline V gives CDR1 DFQATT, CDR2 SNEGSKA (reference sequence). The CDR3 bases are TGCAGTGCTAGAGATCCTCGGCAGGGTAACACAGATACGCAGTATTTT. Its protein product is CSARDPRQGNTDTQYF.

This clonotype occurred a few times. V gene TRBV20-1 combines with J gene TRBJ1-5; 7 nucleotides line up with TRBD1. V trimming: 0 bases; J trimming: 4 bases; junction bases outside the gene matches: 6. Germline CDR1 and CDR2: DFQATT and SNEGSKA (reference sequence). There are 15 residues in the CDR3. CDR3: CSARDRGDRNQPQHF. Written as DNA, the CDR3 is TGCAGTGCTAGAGATCGGGGGGACAGAAATCAGCCCCAGCATTTT.

This clonotype was observed a few times. CDR3 DNA sequence: TGTGCCAGCAGCCAAGGGACCAAATCTTACACAGATACGCAGTATTTT. Protein: CASSQGTKSYTDTQYF. The chain uses TRBV4-2 and TRBJ2-3, with no clear D. Germline CDR1 is LGHNA and CDR2 is YNFKEQ. Trimming removed 1 base from V and 2 bases from J, with 13 bases in between. The CDR3 runs 16 residues.

This clonotype came up once. Compared with germline, one end of the junction differs, possibly owing to a read error. The J gene is TRBJ1-5, the V gene TRBV28; no reliable D call. The CDR3 is 16 amino acids. Germline values: CDR1 MDHEN, CDR2 SYDVKM. CDR3 sequence: CASSLPGFNGNQPQNF. The CDR3 DNA reads TGTGCCAGCAGTTTACCGGGGTTTAATGGCAATCAGCCCCAGAATTTT.

This clonotype appeared a few times. The chain joins TRBV7-2 to TRBJ2-1, with TRBD2 matching 7 bases. CDR1 SGHTA and CDR2 FQGNSA come from the germline V gene. The trim removed 0 bases at V and 5 bases at J, leaving 4 bases unmatched. CDR3 length equals 15 residues. The CDR3 DNA follows: TGTGCCAGCAGCTTAGCGGGAGGGACCCACAATGAGCAGTTCTTC. It codes for CASSLAGGTHNEQFF. Full variable domain (remainder filled in from reference TRBV7-2 and TRBJ2-1): GAGVSQSPSNKVTEKGKDVELRCDPISGHTALYWYRQSLGQGLEFLIYFQGNSAPDKSGLPSDRFSAERTGGSVSTLTIQRTQQEDSAVYLCASSLAGGTHNEQFFGPGTRLTVL.

This clonotype was detected only a few times. The CDR3 loop reads CASSLFGLVGKQYF. The DNA of the CDR3 is TGTGCCAGCAGTTTATTCGGACTAGTGGGTAAGCAGTACTTC. This chain joins TRBV27 and TRBJ2-7, with 7 bases aligning to TRBD2. The CDR3 consists of 14 residues. The J segment lost 8 bases and the V segment lost 1 base, leaving 8 bases of the junction unmatched. Germline assignment: CDR1 MNHEY and CDR2 SMNVEV (reference sequence).

The genes are TRBV20-1 and TRBJ1-2; D gene uncertain. The CDR3 spans 12 residues. V was pared by 0 bases and J by 9 bases, with 11 bases between. CDR1 is DFQATT, CDR2 SNEGSKA, per germline (reference sequence). The CDR3 DNA sequence: TGCAGTGCTAGAGATAAGGAGGTTAGCTACACCTTC. Its protein is CSARDKEVSYTF.

In DNA, the CDR3 is TGCGCCAGCAGCCAAAGGGAGTACCAAGAGACCCAGTACTTC. This codes for CASSQREYQETQYF. The rearrangement links TRBV4-1 to TRBJ2-5, with a possible D match to TRBD2 (5 bases). The CDR3 contains 14 residues. V shed 2 bases and J shed 0 bases, with 7 bases lying between them. Per germline, CDR1 MGHRA and CDR2 YSYEKL.

This chain uses TRBV9 with TRBJ2-1; the match to TRBD2 covers 7 bases. The germline CDR1 and CDR2 sequences are SGDLS and YYNGEE. V gave up 4 bases and J gave up 6 bases; unmatched junction bases: 13. This CDR3 is built from 16 residues. The CDR3, as DNA: TGTGCCAGCAGCCCCCAAGGTAGCGGGCCCTCCAATGAGCAGTTCTTC. Amino acids: CASSPQGSGPSNEQFF. Supplemented by reference TRBV9 and TRBJ2-1, the full variable domain reads DSGVTQTPKHLITATGQRVTLRCSPRSGDLSVYWYQQSLDQGLQFLIQYYNGEERAKGNILERFSAQQFPDLHSELNLSSLELGDSALYFCASSPQGSGPSNEQFFGPGTRLTVL.